Listed below are T cell receptor beta chains from one sample, sequenced in a study of blood T cells in healthy people across ages. TCRdb reanalysed the 5' RACE reads using MiXCR and keeps one entry per CDR3 protein. The data show some 940,000 distinct CDR3 sequences, 25% to 30% seen once. This same sample was also taken into another study, of T cells of mothers and their children.

The sequenced sample was blood. The receptors originated from a woman aged 40 to 50 in good health. Both conserved end residues are part of each CDR3. A D gene is named only where the DNA matches it firmly. Not all rows give a size; the values are once, few, many and, for expanded clones, a class.

TRBV7-2	many	TRBJ2-7	TRBD2	TGTGCCAGCAAACGGGAACTAGCGGGTCCATACGAGCAGTACTTC	CASKRELAGPYEQYF
TRBV7-6	many	TRBJ2-5	.	TGTGCCAGCAGCCACAATGGGGGGCACCCTGCAGAGACCCAGTACTTC	CASSHNGGHPAETQYF
TRBV6-5	few	TRBJ2-1	.	TGTGCCAGCAGGAAAAGGGGGTCCTACAATGAGCAGTTCTTC	CASRKRGSYNEQFF
TRBV6-6	many	TRBJ2-7	.	TGTGCCAGCAGGGCTATGGCCTCCTACGAGCAGTACTTC	CASRAMASYEQYF
TRBV5-5	few	TRBJ1-2	.	TGTGCCAGCAGCTGGGGGACACAGAAGGACTATGGCTACACCTTC	CASSWGTQKDYGYTF
TRBV4-2	.	TRBJ2-1	TRBD2	TGTGCCAGCAGCCAAGGTCTAGCGGGGACCCAAGAGACCCAGTTCTTC	CASSQGLAGTQETQFF
TRBV20-1	many	TRBJ1-2	TRBD1	TGCAGTGCCGTCGACAGGGGTTACTATGGCTACACCTTC	CSAVDRGYYGYTF
TRBV27	.	TRBJ1-5	.	TGTGCCAGCAGGAGGGGAGCGAGCAATCAGCCCCAGCATTTT	CASRRGASNQPQHF
TRBV5-8	few	TRBJ2-1	.	TGTGCCAGCAGCTTGTACACGGCCGCCTACAATGAGCAGTTCTTC	CASSLYTAAYNEQFF
TRBV5-6	.	TRBJ2-1	TRBD2	TGTGCCAGCAGCCTGACTAGCGGGGGGATCCACCCTAGATACAATGAGCAGTTCTTC	CASSLTSGGIHPRYNEQFF
TRBV5-5	.	TRBJ2-7	.	TGTGCCAGCAGCCCGGGGACTCCCAGAACCTACGAGCAGTACTTC	CASSPGTPRTYEQYF